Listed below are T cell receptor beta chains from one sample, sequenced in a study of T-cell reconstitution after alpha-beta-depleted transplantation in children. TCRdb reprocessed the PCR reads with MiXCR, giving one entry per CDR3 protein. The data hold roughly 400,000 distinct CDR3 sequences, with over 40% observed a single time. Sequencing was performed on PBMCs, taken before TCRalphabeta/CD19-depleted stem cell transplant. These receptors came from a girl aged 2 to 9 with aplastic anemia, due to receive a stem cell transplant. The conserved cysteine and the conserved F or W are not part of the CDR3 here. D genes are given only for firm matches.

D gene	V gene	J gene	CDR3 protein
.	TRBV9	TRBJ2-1	ASSPSGTPRNNEQF
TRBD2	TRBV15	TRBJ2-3	ATSRKTSGEGTQY
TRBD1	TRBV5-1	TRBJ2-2	ASSSGQGSTGELF
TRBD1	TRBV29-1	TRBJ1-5	SVGQGVGNQPQH
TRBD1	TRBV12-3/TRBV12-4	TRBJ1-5	ASSPQGGGGQPQH
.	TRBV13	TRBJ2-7	ASSLYLGVSSFYEQY
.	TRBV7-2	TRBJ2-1	ASSLVVVISYNEQF
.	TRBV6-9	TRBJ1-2	ASSYSPSPGQAGGYT
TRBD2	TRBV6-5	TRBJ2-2	ASSYGLAGETGELF
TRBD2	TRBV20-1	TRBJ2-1	SARDVLAGRNEQF
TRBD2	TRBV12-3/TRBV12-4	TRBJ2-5	ASSLLAGGLRETQY
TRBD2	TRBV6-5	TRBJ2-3	ASSYGTSGPTDTQY
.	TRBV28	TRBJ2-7	ASSSLSYEQY
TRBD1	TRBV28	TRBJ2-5	ASSIPGQGLKTQY
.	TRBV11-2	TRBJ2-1	ASSISTGSWNEQF
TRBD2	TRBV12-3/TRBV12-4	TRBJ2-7	ASLSSSGSAHEQY
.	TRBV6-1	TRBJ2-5	ASSDQPGLQETQY
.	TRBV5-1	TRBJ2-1	ASSFGIGFEF
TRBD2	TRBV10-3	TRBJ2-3	AISEPARATLRESTDTQY
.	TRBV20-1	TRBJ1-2	SASLTVNYGYT
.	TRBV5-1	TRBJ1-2	ASSVTQVLGGYT
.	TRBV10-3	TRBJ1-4	AISESGRVGEKLF
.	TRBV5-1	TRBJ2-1	ASYRSEGARQSYNEQF
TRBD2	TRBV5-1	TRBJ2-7	ASKKSAGGNYEQY
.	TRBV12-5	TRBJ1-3	ASGLPGQFSGNTIY
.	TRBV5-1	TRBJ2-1	ASSLGAGSGNNEQF
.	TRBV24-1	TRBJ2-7	ATSPRDGRDEQY
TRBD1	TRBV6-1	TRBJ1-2	ASSTGTGYGYGYT
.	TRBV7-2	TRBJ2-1	ASRGQSYNEQF
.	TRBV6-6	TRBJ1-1	ASNVEGNTEAF
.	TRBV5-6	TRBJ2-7	ASSLGYRQDTYEQY